This TCR beta chain was sequenced in a study of response to subunit inactivated influenza vaccine. General study results and limits: Authors suggested few new T cells are recruited by each seasonal influenza vaccination.

CDR3 length: 19 residues. V lost 4 bases to trimming and J lost 0 bases; unmatched junction nucleotides: 10. The germline V gene has CDR1 MGHDK and CDR2 SYGVNS. TCRdb independently ran MiXCR on the RT-PCR reads; one entry per CDR3 protein. The profile covers under 550,000 distinct CDR3 sequences, with 7.6% appearing a single time and 10% to 15% taken by the ten largest. This clonotype was seen only a few times. No antigen is known for it. The V and J genes are TRBV25-1 and TRBJ2-3; 13 nucleotides align to TRBD2. Specimen: PBMCs from blood, collected approximately 25 months after vaccination. This TCR derives from a man between 45 and 75 years old who received an inactivated influenza vaccine. CDR3 in DNA: TGTGCCAGCAGTGGAGACTCCCCACTAGCGGGGGGGAGCACAGATACGCAGTATTTT. Protein sequence: CASSGDSPLAGGSTDTQYF.